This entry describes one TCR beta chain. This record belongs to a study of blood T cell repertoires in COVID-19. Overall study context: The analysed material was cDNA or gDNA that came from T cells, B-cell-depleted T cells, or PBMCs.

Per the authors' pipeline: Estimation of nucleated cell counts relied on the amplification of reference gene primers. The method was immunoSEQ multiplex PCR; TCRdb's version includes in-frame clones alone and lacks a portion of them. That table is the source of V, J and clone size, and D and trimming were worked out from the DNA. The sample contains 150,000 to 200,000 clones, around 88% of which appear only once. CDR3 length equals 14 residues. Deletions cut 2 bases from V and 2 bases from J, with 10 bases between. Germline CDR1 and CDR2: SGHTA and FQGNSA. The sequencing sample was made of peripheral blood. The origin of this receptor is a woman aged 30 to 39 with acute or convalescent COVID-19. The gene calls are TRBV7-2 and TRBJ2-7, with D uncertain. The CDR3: CASSLMRLPYEQYF. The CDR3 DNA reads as TGTGCCAGCAGCTTAATGCGGCTACCCTACGAGCAGTACTTC.